This entry features one T cell receptor (beta chain) sequence. No antigen is known for it. This record comes from a study of T cell responses to AZD1222 COVID-19 vaccine. The CDR3 runs to 12 residues. Between the trimmed V and J ends, which lost 0 bases and 5 bases, there was a span of 3 bases. Per the germline V gene, CDR1 is SGHRS and CDR2 is YFSETQ. Points from the study as a whole: Close to half of spike-specific TCRs reportedly recognize unmutated variant regions.

Assay: immunoSEQ multiplex PCR; the TCRdb copy retains only in-frame clones and omits some. This table holds 140,000 to 150,000 clones, about 93% found once. J is TRBJ2-1 and V is TRBV5-1; unclear D gene. The sequences come from peripheral blood, collected on day 0 of AZD1222 vaccination. The sequence was obtained from an adult in good health. In DNA, the CDR3 is TGCGCCAGCAGCTTGGACGACAATGAGCAGTTCTTC. This encodes CASSLDDNEQFF.